The subject of this entry is one T cell receptor beta chain. The clone's antigen remains unknown. Base qualities were left out, and no much larger clone turns up one base away. This sample was included in a study of blood T cell repertoires in COVID-19 (dated by TCRdb to 2018 to 2021). About the study as a whole: Collaborator samples came from the United States, Italy and Spain and covered acute and convalescent phases of COVID-19. The prospective study material was composed of cDNA or gDNA derived from T cells, B-cell-depleted T cells, or PBMCs. Deeply sampled blood TCRbeta repertoires from subjects exposed to, actively infected with, or recovered from COVID-19 were included in the dataset. A freely available public database, intended as a resource for researchers studying the immune response to SARS-CoV-2, is where the repertoires were released. Samples came from the ongoing ImmuneRACE study (first 160 participants) plus 1,254 subjects from 6 global collaborators. The sample metadata nearly always contained a de-identified subject ID, COVID-19 status, age in years and sex. HLA class I and class II types, where available, came from metadata supplied by the sample provider rather than from assay-based typing.

Collaborating institutions collected whole blood in K2EDTA tubes following their own protocols. Collaborator samples were shipped for TCRbeta analysis as frozen whole blood, isolated PBMCs, or DNA extracted from either sample type. Findings and caveats that apply to the study as a whole: The quantity of clinical and demographic metadata differed by source and by participant and was supplied without curation.

TCRbeta CDR3 regions were amplified from genomic DNA by means of the immunoSEQ Assay, a bias-controlled multiplex PCR. From the authors' description of their analysis: Within the assay, amplification of reference gene primers was used to estimate how many nucleated cells each sample contained. To quantify the absolute abundance of each unique TCRbeta CDR3 rearrangement, sequence reads were collapsed and filtered. For each sample, productive Simpson clonality was calculated by taking the square root of Simpson's diversity index across productive rearrangements. Held by TCRdb, this immuneACCESS table contains in-frame sequences only and omits some clones. Under half of the omission traces to an unresolved V gene where checked; the cause of the rest is unknown. That table gives V, J and clone size, and the DNA gave D and trimming. Here the sample has 60,000 to 85,000 clones; around 90% occur a single time. 25% to 30% of the sample belongs to the ten largest clones.

From the germline V gene (reference sequence), CDR1 is SEHNR and CDR2 is FQNEAQ. From the cysteine up to the phenylalanine, the CDR3 has a length of 20 residues. The CDR3 DNA has 60 bases and is translated from base 1. Trimming takes 5 bases off V and 2 bases off J; junction bases not matched to a gene: 14. What was sequenced was peripheral blood. The sequence came from a woman of 80 years or more with active or convalescent COVID-19. This receptor chain uses TRBV7-9 and TRBJ2-3, with 15 bases matching TRBD2. For the CDR3, the sequence is CASSTRTSGGDSYDTDTQYF. The sequence in DNA is TGTGCCAGCAGCACTCGGACTAGCGGGGGGGATTCTTACGACACAGATACGCAGTATTTT.